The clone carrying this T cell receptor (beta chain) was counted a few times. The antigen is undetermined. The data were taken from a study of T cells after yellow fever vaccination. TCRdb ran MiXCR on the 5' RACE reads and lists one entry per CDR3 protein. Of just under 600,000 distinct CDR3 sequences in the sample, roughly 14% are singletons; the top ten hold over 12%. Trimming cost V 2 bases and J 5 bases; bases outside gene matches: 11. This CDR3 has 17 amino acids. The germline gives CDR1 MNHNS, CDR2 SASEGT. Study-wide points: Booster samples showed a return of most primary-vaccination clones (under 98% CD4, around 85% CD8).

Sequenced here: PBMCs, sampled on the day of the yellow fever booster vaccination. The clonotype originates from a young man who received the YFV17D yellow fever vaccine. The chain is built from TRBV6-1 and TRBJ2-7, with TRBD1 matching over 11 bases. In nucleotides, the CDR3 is TGTGCCAGCAGTGAACAGTACTGGGACAGGGGGTTTGACGAGCAGTACTTC. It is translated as CASSEQYWDRGFDEQYF.